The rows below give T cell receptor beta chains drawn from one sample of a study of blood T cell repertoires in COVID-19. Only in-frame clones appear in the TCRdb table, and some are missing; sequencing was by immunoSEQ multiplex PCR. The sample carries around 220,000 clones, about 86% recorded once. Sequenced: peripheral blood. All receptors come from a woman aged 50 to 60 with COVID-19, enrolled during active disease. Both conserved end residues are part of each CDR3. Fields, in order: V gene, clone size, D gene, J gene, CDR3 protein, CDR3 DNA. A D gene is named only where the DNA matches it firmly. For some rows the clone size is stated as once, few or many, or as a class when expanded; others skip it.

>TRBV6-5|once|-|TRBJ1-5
CASSTTEGNQPQHF
TGTGCCAGCAGCACAACGGAGGGGAATCAGCCCCAGCATTTT
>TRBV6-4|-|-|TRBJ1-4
CASTGGQGEKLFF
TGTGCCAGCACTGGAGGGCAGGGTGAAAAACTGTTTTTT
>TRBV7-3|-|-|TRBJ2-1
CASSSGHTFYNEQFF
TGTGCCAGCAGCTCGGGACATACCTTCTACAATGAGCAGTTCTTC
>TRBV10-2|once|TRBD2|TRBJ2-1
CASRRPGLAPVDEQFF
TGCGCCAGCAGAAGACCGGGACTAGCTCCCGTCGATGAGCAGTTCTTC
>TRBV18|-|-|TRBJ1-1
CASSPLVNTEAFF
TGTGCCAGCTCACCACTAGTGAACACTGAAGCTTTCTTT
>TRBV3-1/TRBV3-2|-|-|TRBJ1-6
CASSQDPRVGNSPLHF
TGTGCCAGCAGCCAAGATCCGAGGGTGGGTAATTCACCCCTCCACTTT
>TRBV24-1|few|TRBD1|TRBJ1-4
CATSDNGQGNEKLFF
TGTGCCACCAGTGACAATGGACAGGGTAATGAAAAACTGTTTTTT
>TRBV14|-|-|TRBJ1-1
CASSLRGRQTNTEAFF
TGTGCCAGCAGCCTACGCGGTAGACAGACGAACACTGAAGCTTTCTTT
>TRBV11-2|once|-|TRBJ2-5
CASSPGLGGGAETQYF
TGTGCCAGCAGCCCTGGGTTAGGAGGGGGCGCGGAGACCCAGTACTTC
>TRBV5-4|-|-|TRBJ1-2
CASTLRGQFYGYTF
TGTGCCAGCACCTTACGAGGACAGTTCTATGGCTACACCTTC
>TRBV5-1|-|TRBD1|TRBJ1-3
CASSSLQGTGNTIYF
TGCGCCAGCAGCTCATTACAGGGGACGGGAAACACCATATATTTT
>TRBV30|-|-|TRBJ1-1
CAWGTVMNTEAFF
TGTGCCTGGGGTACTGTAATGAACACTGAAGCTTTCTTT
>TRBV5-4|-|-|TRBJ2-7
CASTLYRRGGQSYEQYF
TGTGCCAGCACCTTGTACCGGCGGGGAGGTCAATCCTACGAGCAGTACTTC
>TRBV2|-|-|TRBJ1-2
CASSADSNYGYTF
TGTGCCAGCAGCGCCGACAGTAACTATGGCTACACCTTC
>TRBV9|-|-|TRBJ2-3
CASSVARGTDTQYF
TGTGCCAGCAGCGTAGCTCGGGGTACAGATACGCAGTATTTT
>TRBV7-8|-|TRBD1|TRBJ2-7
CASSRDSLAYEQYF
TGTGCCAGCTCCCGGGACAGCCTAGCCTACGAGCAGTACTTC
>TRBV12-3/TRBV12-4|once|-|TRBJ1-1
CASSLRRSEAFF
TGTGCCAGCAGTTTAAGACGGAGTGAAGCTTTCTTT
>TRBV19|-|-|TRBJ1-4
CASSPPGSEKLFF
TGTGCCAGTAGCCCCCCGGGTAGTGAAAAACTGTTTTTT
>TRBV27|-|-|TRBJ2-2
CASEAGTGELFF
TGTGCCAGCGAGGCGGGAACCGGGGAGCTGTTTTTT
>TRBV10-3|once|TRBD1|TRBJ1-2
CAISAGDRELGYTF
TGTGCCATCAGTGCTGGGGACAGGGAGCTTGGCTACACCTTC
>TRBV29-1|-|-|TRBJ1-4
CSVRQGTNEKLFF
TGCAGCGTTAGGCAGGGGACTAATGAAAAACTGTTTTTT
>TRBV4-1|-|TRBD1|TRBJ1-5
CASSPKGQGSYQPQHF
TGCGCCAGCAGCCCTAAAGGACAGGGCAGTTACCAGCCCCAGCATTTT
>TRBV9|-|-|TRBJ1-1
CASSVVSGVATEAFF
TGTGCCAGCAGCGTTGTCTCAGGGGTAGCCACTGAAGCTTTCTTT
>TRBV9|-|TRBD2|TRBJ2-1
CASTGAGVRDEQFF
TGTGCCAGTACTGGGGCGGGGGTCAGGGATGAGCAGTTCTTC
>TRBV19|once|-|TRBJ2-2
CASSLEGAHTGELFF
TGTGCCAGTAGTCTCGAAGGGGCACACACCGGGGAGCTGTTTTTT
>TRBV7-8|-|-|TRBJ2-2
CASSRDSKRGELFF
TGTGCCAGCAGCAGGGACTCCAAACGCGGGGAGCTGTTTTTT
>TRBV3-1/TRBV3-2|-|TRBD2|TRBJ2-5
CASSQKAGGRETQYF
TGTGCCAGCAGCCAAAAAGCGGGGGGGCGAGAGACCCAGTACTTC
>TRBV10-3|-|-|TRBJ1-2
CAISDFLRDNYSGYTF
TGTGCCATCAGTGACTTCCTCCGGGACAACTATTCTGGCTACACCTTC
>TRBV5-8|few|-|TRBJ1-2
CASSSKGVLPYGYTF
TGTGCCAGCAGCTCGAAGGGAGTGCTCCCCTATGGCTACACCTTC
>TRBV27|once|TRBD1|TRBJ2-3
CASCRDSPTDTQYF
TGTGCCAGCTGTCGGGACAGTCCAACAGATACGCAGTATTTT
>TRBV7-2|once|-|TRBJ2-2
CASSSWREAGELFF
TGTGCCAGCAGCTCCTGGAGGGAGGCCGGGGAGCTGTTTTTT
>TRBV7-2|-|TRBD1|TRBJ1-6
CASSLSQGGDGLHF
TGTGCCAGCAGCTTAAGCCAGGGGGGTGATGGCCTCCACTTT
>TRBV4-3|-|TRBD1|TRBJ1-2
CASSQDQGQRSCYGYTF
TGCGCCAGCAGCCAAGATCAGGGACAGCGGTCGTGCTATGGCTACACCTTC
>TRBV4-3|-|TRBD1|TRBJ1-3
CASSQDWDSSGNTIYF
TGCGCCAGCAGCCAAGATTGGGACAGCTCTGGAAACACCATATATTTT
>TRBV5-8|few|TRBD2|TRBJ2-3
CASSPQRGGTDTQYF
TGTGCCAGCAGCCCGCAGCGGGGGGGGACAGATACGCAGTATTTT
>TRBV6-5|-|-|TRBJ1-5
CASSYRGVGLNQPQHF
TGTGCCAGCAGTTACCGTGGGGTGGGACTCAATCAGCCCCAGCATTTT
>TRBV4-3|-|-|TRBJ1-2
CASSPGGGSIYGYTF
TGCGCCAGCAGCCCGGGCGGAGGGTCCATCTATGGCTACACCTTC
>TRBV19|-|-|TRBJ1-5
CASSSGQPLSNQPQHF
TGTGCCAGTAGTTCTGGACAGCCACTTAGCAATCAGCCCCAGCATTTT
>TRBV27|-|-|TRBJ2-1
CASSRENEQFF
TGTGCCAGCAGCCGCGAGAATGAGCAGTTCTTC
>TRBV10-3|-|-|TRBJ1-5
CAISEFHPGWPQHF
TGTGCCATCAGTGAGTTCCATCCAGGGTGGCCCCAGCATTTT
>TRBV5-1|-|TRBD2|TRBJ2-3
CASSSSGSGFTDTQYF
TGCGCCAGCAGTTCCTCGGGTAGCGGGTTCACAGATACGCAGTATTTT
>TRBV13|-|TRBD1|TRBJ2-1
CASSYPPGQSAGEQFF
TGTGCCAGCAGCTACCCTCCGGGACAGTCTGCCGGTGAGCAGTTCTTC
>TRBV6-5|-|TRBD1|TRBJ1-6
CASSAETGGNSPLHF
TGTGCCAGCAGCGCAGAAACAGGGGGTAATTCACCCCTCCACTTT
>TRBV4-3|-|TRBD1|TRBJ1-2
CASSQDPQGARNGYTF
TGCGCCAGCAGCCAAGATCCCCAGGGGGCGCGAAATGGCTACACCTTC
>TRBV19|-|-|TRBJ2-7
CASSMHGQYEQYF
TGTGCCAGTAGTATGCATGGGCAGTACGAGCAGTACTTC
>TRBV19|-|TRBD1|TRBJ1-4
CASRGPGQGDEKLFF
TGTGCCAGTAGGGGACCGGGACAGGGGGATGAAAAACTGTTTTTT
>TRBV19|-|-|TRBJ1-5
CASTGQGISNQPQHF
TGTGCCAGTACTGGGCAGGGAATTAGCAATCAGCCCCAGCATTTT
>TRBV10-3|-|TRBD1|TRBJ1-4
CAISEFSPGQGNEKLFF
TGTGCCATCAGTGAGTTCTCACCGGGACAGGGTAATGAAAAACTGTTTTTT
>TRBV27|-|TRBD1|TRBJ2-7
CASRGDRVTYEQYF
TGTGCCAGCAGGGGGGACAGGGTGACCTACGAGCAGTACTTC
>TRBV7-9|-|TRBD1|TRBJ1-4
CASTIGLTGEKLFF
TGTGCCAGCACCATAGGGCTGACAGGGGAAAAACTGTTTTTT
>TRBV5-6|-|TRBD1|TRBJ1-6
CASSLGQGSNSPLHF
TGTGCCAGCAGCTTGGGACAGGGGTCGAATTCACCCCTCCACTTT
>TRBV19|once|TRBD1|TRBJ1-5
CASSSSRDSWQPQHF
TGTGCCAGTAGTTCCTCCCGGGACAGCTGGCAGCCCCAGCATTTT
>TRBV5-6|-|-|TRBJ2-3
CASSLRGSDTQYF
TGTGCCAGCAGCCTTAGGGGTTCAGATACGCAGTATTTT